This TCR beta chain was sequenced during a study of blood T cells in healthy people across ages. This clonotype came up a few times. Its antigen is undetermined. The CDR3 is 15 residues long. Unmatched junction bases numbered 3, after V lost 1 base and J lost 1 base. From germline, CDR1 is LGHNA and CDR2 YSLEER. Sample-barcoded 5' priming and a J-beta primer mix drove a second PCR of 7 to 11 cycles. Any given sample supplied a minimum of 2.5 million CDR3-containing paired-end reads. TCRdb analysed the 5' RACE reads with MiXCR anew, one entry per CDR3 protein. The sample contains over 1,300,000 distinct CDR3 sequences, roughly 59% of which appear only once. Study-wide results and caveats: Donors of long life had a larger count of naive CD4+ cells and greater diversity than aged donors. A roughly linear age-dependent decrease characterized TCR beta diversity per million T cells.

Per sample, a minimum of 6 million PBMCs were isolated. Sequencing was carried out using blood. V is TRBV4-3 and J is TRBJ1-1, with 7 bases matching TRBD1. This TCR was recovered from a man younger than 35 in good health. The CDR3 DNA is TGCGCCAGCAGCCAAGGGACAGGACAGAACACTGAAGCTTTCTTT. This encodes CASSQGTGQNTEAFF.